A single sample gave rise to the 23 T cell receptor beta chains below, sequenced in a study of human T cells and chemical hapten exposure. Via MiXCR, TCRdb re-called the RACE reads, giving one row per CDR3 protein. Among more than 75,000 distinct CDR3 sequences, around 10% were seen once, and the ten largest hold roughly 4%. The time point: pre-sensitization, week 0. Treatment given: therapeutic diphenylcyclopropenone sensitization with weekly scalp DPC. This material consisted of whole blood, taken in connection with sensitization to the hapten diphenylcyclopropenone (DPC). These receptors were obtained from a woman between 40 and 55 years old with alopecia areata. Some clones in this sample may be carry-over from other donors' samples.

In this sample, this clonotype turned up many times. The chain joins TRBV18 to TRBJ1-6; 8 bases map to TRBD1. CDR1 is KGHSH and CDR2 is LQKENI in the germline V gene. This CDR3 region has 18 residues. The V and J ends lost 6 bases and 5 bases, in that order; junction bases with no gene match: 15. CDR3 DNA sequence: TGTGCCAGCTCGCCTCGAATGACAGGGGCGGAGGATAATTCACCCCTCCACTTT. This encodes CASSPRMTGAEDNSPLHF.

This clonotype was observed many times. V gene TRBV11-2 combines with J gene TRBJ1-5; D gene uncertain. Per the germline V gene, CDR1 is SGHAT and CDR2 is FQNNGV. The CDR3 is 16 residues long. Trimming cost V 1 base and J 7 bases, with 17 bases left between them. Here the CDR3 reads CASSLGGVAAGQPQHF. CDR3 nucleotides: TGTGCCAGCAGCTTAGGGGGTGTCGCGGCAGGCCAGCCCCAGCATTTT.

The chain recombines TRBV11-2 with TRBJ1-4, with unresolved D. This CDR3 has 15 residues. Germline V CDR1 and CDR2: SGHAT, FQNNGV. V was clipped by 5 bases and J by 0 bases, with 10 bases between them. The chain's CDR3 is CASSIPVATNEKLFF. The CDR3 DNA sequence: TGTGCCAGCAGCATACCAGTTGCAACTAATGAAAAACTGTTTTTT.

The rearrangement joins TRBV7-9 to TRBJ1-1; the D is unclear. Trimming removed 5 bases at V and 1 base at J, with 11 bases between. The CDR3 sequence is 14 residues long. CDR1 is SEHNR and CDR2 is FQNEAQ in the germline V gene (reference sequence). CDR3 coding DNA: TGTGCCAGCAGCATGGATAGATCGAACACTGAAGCTTTCTTT. It specifies CASSMDRSNTEAFF.

V and J are TRBV28 and TRBJ1-6; D gene ambiguous. The CDR3 length is 15 residues. CDR1 MDHEN and CDR2 SYDVKM come from the germline V gene. The germline V and J ends were trimmed by 2 bases and 5 bases, with 10 bases remaining between them. The CDR3 DNA sequence: TGTGCCAGCAGTTTACGGTCCCTGAATAATTCACCCCTCCACTTT. Protein: CASSLRSLNNSPLHF.

This clonotype was counted ten times or more. The chain combines TRBV11-2 with TRBJ2-1; 8 positions match TRBD2. Germline assignment: CDR1 SGHAT and CDR2 FQNNGV. The CDR3 loop spans 16 amino acids. V shed 4 bases, J shed 4 bases, and the junction held 9 bases outside the gene matches. CDR3 in DNA: TGTGCCAGCAGCTCGGAAAGAGCGGGGGCTTACAATGAGCAGTTCTTC. Translation gives CASSSERAGAYNEQFF.

This clonotype was detected many times. CDR3 sequence reads: CASSQDTGGTGELFF. CDR3 coding DNA: TGCGCCAGCAGCCAAGATACCGGAGGGACCGGGGAGCTGTTTTTT. The genes are TRBV4-3 and TRBJ2-2; D may be TRBD2 (6 bases). The CDR3 is 15 residues long. Trimming cost V 0 bases and J 5 bases, with 10 bases left between them. From germline, CDR1 is LGHNA and CDR2 YSLEER.

This clonotype was counted a few times. DNA for the CDR3: TGTGCCAGCAGCGTGGGCCAGTTTAACACTGAAGCTTTCTTT. This translates into CASSVGQFNTEAFF. The chain employs TRBV9 and TRBJ1-1, with D unclear. This CDR3 has 14 amino acids. Trimming removed 2 bases from V and 2 bases from J, with 10 bases in between. Germline V gene data show CDR1 as SGDLS and CDR2 as YYNGEE. The full variable domain, in which reference TRBV9 and TRBJ1-1 provide the parts outside the CDR3, is DSGVTQTPKHLITATGQRVTLRCSPRSGDLSVYWYQQSLDQGLQFLIQYYNGEERAKGNILERFSAQQFPDLHSELNLSSLELGDSALYFCASSVGQFNTEAFFGQGTRLTVV.

The chain employs TRBV7-9 and TRBJ2-5; TRBD2 matches at 13 bases. V shed 6 bases, J shed 3 bases, and the junction held 7 bases outside the gene matches. This CDR3 has 16 amino acids. Germline V gene sequence: CDR1 SEHNR, CDR2 FQNEAQ (reference sequence). CDR3 region: CASSKLGTSGEETQYF. In nucleotides, the CDR3 is TGTGCCAGCAGTAAGCTCGGGACTAGCGGGGAAGAGACCCAGTACTTC.

Notes on this clonotype: Just one base apart from a much larger clone, this may be a read error. The J gene is TRBJ2-3, the V gene TRBV18, with 9 bases lining up with TRBD2. Per germline, CDR1 KGHSH and CDR2 LQKENI. The CDR3 length is 15 residues. CDR3 in amino acids: CASSLRTSATDMQYF. CDR3 DNA: TGTGCCAGCTCACTCAGGACTAGCGCCACAGATATGCAGTATTTT.

The V and J genes are TRBV19 and TRBJ1-2; D gene uncertain. The germline gives CDR1 LNHDA, CDR2 SQIVND (reference sequence). CDR3 length: 14 amino acids. Trimming took 5 bases from V and 0 from J, leaving 10 bases between them. CDR3 sequence: CASSPAGPNYGYTF. The CDR3 nucleotides read TGTGCCAGTAGTCCCGCCGGACCTAACTATGGCTACACCTTC.

The V call is TRBV7-9, the J call TRBJ1-1, with 7 bases identical to TRBD1. This CDR3 is built from 13 residues. Germline V gene sequence: CDR1 SEHNR, CDR2 FQNEAQ (reference sequence). The V and J ends lost 10 bases and 0 bases, in that order; junction bases with no gene match: 5. The DNA for the CDR3 is TGTGCCATTCCGGACAGGATGAACACTGAAGCTTTCTTT. Protein product: CAIPDRMNTEAFF. The variable domain in full, with the rest retrieved from reference TRBV7-9 and TRBJ1-1, is DTGVSQNPRHKITKRGQNVTFRCDPISEHNRLYWYRQTLGQGPEFLTYFQNEAQLEKSRLLSDRFSAERPKGSFSTLEIQRTEQGDSAMYLCAIPDRMNTEAFFGQGTRLTVV.

At least ten counts were recorded for this clonotype. The J gene is TRBJ2-6, the V gene TRBV19; a possible D gene is TRBD1 (5 bases). This CDR3 spans 16 amino acids. The ends were cut back, 6 bases at V and 0 bases at J, with 12 bases in the middle. Looked up from germline, CDR1 is LNHDA and CDR2 is SQIVND (reference sequence). CDR3 amino acids: CASSTQGGSGANVLTF. Here the CDR3 DNA reads TGTGCCAGTAGCACCCAGGGCGGCTCTGGGGCCAACGTCCTGACTTTC.

This clonotype was seen many times. The CDR3, as DNA: TGTGCCAGCAGCCAGGAGCTACTTTCCTACGAGCAGTACTTC. Translated, it gives CASSQELLSYEQYF. The V call is TRBV4-2, the J call TRBJ2-7; D gene ambiguous. The CDR3 totals 14 residues. V was pared by 3 bases and J by 1 base, with 10 bases between. CDR1 LGHNA and CDR2 YNFKEQ come from the germline V gene.

This chain joins TRBV5-4 and TRBJ2-3; the match to TRBD2 covers 8 bases. This CDR3 contains 15 residues. The V and J ends lost 3 bases and 3 bases, in that order; junction bases with no gene match: 6. Germline V gene lookup returns CDR1 SGHNT and CDR2 YYREEE (reference sequence). CDR3 residues: CASSSRGAGTDTQYF. The CDR3 region has the DNA TGTGCCAGCAGCTCGCGGGGGGCAGGGACAGATACGCAGTATTTT. The variable domain in full, completed from reference TRBV5-4 and TRBJ2-3, reads ETGVTQSPTHLIKTRGQQVTLRCSSQSGHNTVSWYQQALGQGPQFIFQYYREEENGRGNFPPRFSGLQFPNYSSELNVNALELDDSALYLCASSSRGAGTDTQYFGPGTRLTVL.

There are a few counts of this clonotype. At one end the junction does not follow the germline gene, possibly because of a read error. The chain employs TRBV4-3 and TRBJ1-4; 7 bases match TRBD1. Germline V gene data show CDR1 as LGHNA and CDR2 as YSLEER. The CDR3 is 13 residues long. The chain's CDR3 is CASSQDPGQHLVF. DNA for the CDR3: TGCGCCAGCAGCCAAGATCCGGGACAGCATTTAGTTTTT.

The chain carries TRBV4-2 and TRBJ1-4; D is possibly TRBD1 (6 bases). This CDR3 spans 14 amino acids. Trimming cost V 11 bases and J 4 bases, with 17 bases left between them. Germline V lookup: CDR1 LGHNA, CDR2 YNFKEQ. The CDR3 region has the DNA TGTGCCTGCGGGGGGGGCAGGGGTAATGAAAAACTGTTTTTT. This encodes CACGGGRGNEKLFF.

This clonotype has more than one count but fewer than ten. The V call is TRBV19, the J call TRBJ2-1; a possible D gene is TRBD2 (5 bases). CDR3 size: 15 residues. Germline V gene sequence: CDR1 LNHDA, CDR2 SQIVND (reference sequence). V was shortened by 4 bases and J by 4 bases, with 14 bases between the two germline ends. The CDR3 region has the DNA TGTGCCAGTAGTAGGGTCGACGGGATATACAATGAGCAGTTCTTC. Translating it yields CASSRVDGIYNEQFF.

The rearrangement joins TRBV29-1 to TRBJ2-1, with TRBD2 matching 11 bases. CDR3 length: 14 residues. Germline V CDR1 and CDR2: SQVTM, ANQGSEA. V lost 7 bases and J lost 4; bases outside the gene matches: 6. CDR3 protein: CSAVTSGGYNEQFF. The DNA of the CDR3 is TGCAGCGCCGTCACTAGCGGGGGATACAATGAGCAGTTCTTC.

At least ten counts were recorded for this clonotype. This rearrangement joins TRBV3-1 to TRBJ2-7; D is perhaps TRBD1 or TRBD2 (6 bases each). V was trimmed by 5 bases and J by 1 base, leaving 15 bases between them. CDR3 size: 15 residues. CDR1 and CDR2 from the germline V gene are LGHDT and YNNKEL (reference sequence). CDR3 nucleotide sequence: TGTGCCAGCAGCGGGGGGCCTATGCAGTCCTACGAGCAGTACTTC. Translation gives CASSGGPMQSYEQYF.

This clonotype was picked up many times. The genes are TRBV5-6 and TRBJ2-2; 9 nucleotides line up with TRBD2. Losses at the gene ends were 4 bases for V and 4 bases for J; bases not matched to a gene: 8. Per germline, CDR1 SGHDT and CDR2 YYEEEE. The CDR3 has 16 amino acids. The CDR3, as DNA: TGTGCCAGCAGCATTGCTCTAGCGGGACCCACCGGGGAGCTGTTTTTT. Translated: CASSIALAGPTGELFF.

This clonotype was counted at least ten times. The chain joins TRBV18 to TRBJ2-3, with D unresolved. Between the trimmed V and J ends, which lost 8 bases and 0 bases, there was a span of 6 bases. The V gene's germline CDR1 is KGHSH and CDR2 LQKENI. The CDR3 has 12 residues. Here the CDR3 DNA reads TGTGCCAGCAGTCCTAGCACAGATACGCAGTATTTT. Amino acids: CASSPSTDTQYF. Combining the CDR3 with reference TRBV18 and TRBJ2-3 gives the whole variable domain NAGVMQNPRHLVRRRGQEARLRCSPMKGHSHVYWYRQLPEEGLKFMVYLQKENIIDESGMPKERFSAEFPKEGPSILRIQQVVRGDSAAYFCASSPSTDTQYFGPGTRLTVL.

The chain is built from TRBV2 and TRBJ2-3; 7 bases agree with TRBD1. The CDR3 has 14 amino acids. The V segment lost 6 bases and the J segment 3 bases; nucleotides outside the gene matches: 6. Germline-derived CDR1 and CDR2 are SNHLY and FYNNEI. CDR3 loop: CASRNPRGTDTQYF. CDR3 in DNA: TGTGCCAGCAGAAACCCCAGGGGGACAGATACGCAGTATTTT. Using reference TRBV2 and TRBJ2-3 for the parts outside the CDR3, the full variable domain is EPEVTQTPSHQVTQMGQEVILRCVPISNHLYFYWYRQILGQKVEFLVSFYNNEISEKSEIFDDQFSVERPDGSNFTLKIRSTKLEDSAMYFCASRNPRGTDTQYFGPGTRLTVL.